One sample yielded the 2 T cell receptor beta chains listed below, sequenced in a study of blood T cell repertoires in COVID-19. The protocol was immunoSEQ multiplex PCR, while the TCRdb copy is restricted to in-frame clones and leaves out a portion. The sample holds 220,000 or so clones; approximately 90% are singletons and the top ten take about 0.95%. Sequenced material: PBMCs or T cells enriched from blood (not recorded which). The source of these receptors is a man aged 50-59 years who had been exposed to COVID-19.

The rearrangement joins TRBV28 to TRBJ1-2; the D gene is possibly TRBD1 (6 bases). CDR1 is MDHEN, CDR2 SYDVKM, per germline. The V end lost 8 bases, the J end lost 4 bases, and 14 bases lay between the germline ends. This CDR3 has 13 amino acids. CDR3 protein: CASLDSSIYGYTF. The CDR3 DNA reads as TGTGCCAGCCTGGACAGCTCAATCTATGGCTACACCTTC.

This clone was counted a single time. The DNA of the CDR3 is TGTGCCAGCAGGGTACGCAGGGGGGATAATGAAAAACTGTTTTTT. Translating gives CASRVRRGDNEKLFF. V is TRBV11-2 and J is TRBJ1-4; 7 nucleotides align to TRBD1. The germline CDR1 and CDR2 sequences are SGHAT and FQNNGV. The V gene end was trimmed by 6 bases and the J gene end by 4 bases; junction bases not matched to a gene: 8. The CDR3 loop spans 15 amino acids.